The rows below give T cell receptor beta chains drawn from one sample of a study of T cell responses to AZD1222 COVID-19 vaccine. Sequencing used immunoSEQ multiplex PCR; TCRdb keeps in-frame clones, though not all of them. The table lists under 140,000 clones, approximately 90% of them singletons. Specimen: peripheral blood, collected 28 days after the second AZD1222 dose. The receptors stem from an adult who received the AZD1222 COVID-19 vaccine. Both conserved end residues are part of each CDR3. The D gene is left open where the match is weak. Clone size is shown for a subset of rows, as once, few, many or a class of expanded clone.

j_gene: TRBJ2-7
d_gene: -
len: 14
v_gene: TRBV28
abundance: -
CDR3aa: CASSSDRPVRSRYF
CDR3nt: TGTGCCAGCAGTTCTGACAGGCCCGTTCGTTCCAGGTACTTC

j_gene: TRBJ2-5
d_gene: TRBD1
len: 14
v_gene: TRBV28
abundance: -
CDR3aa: CAEGTGGVGETQYF
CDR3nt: TGTGCCGAAGGGACAGGGGGCGTAGGGGAGACCCAGTACTTC

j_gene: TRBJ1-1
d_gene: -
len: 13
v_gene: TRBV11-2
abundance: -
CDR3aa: CASSGQPNTEAFF
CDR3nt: TGTGCCAGCAGCGGACAGCCGAACACTGAAGCTTTCTTT

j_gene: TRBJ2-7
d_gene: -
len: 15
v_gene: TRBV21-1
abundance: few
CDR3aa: CPSSFRRGISYEQYF
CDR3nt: TGTCCCAGCTCCTTTAGGCGGGGGATTTCCTACGAGCAGTACTTC

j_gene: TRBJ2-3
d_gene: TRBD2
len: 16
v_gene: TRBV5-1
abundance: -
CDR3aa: CASSLSGTSPPDTQYF
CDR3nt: TGCGCCAGCAGCTTGTCCGGGACTAGTCCCCCAGATACGCAGTATTTT

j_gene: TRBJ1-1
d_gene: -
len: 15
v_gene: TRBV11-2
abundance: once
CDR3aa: CASRFGGAQDTEAFF
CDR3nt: TGTGCCAGCAGGTTTGGGGGGGCGCAGGACACTGAAGCTTTCTTT

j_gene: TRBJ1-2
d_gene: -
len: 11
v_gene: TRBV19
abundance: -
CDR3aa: CASSIGSDYTF
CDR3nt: TGTGCCAGTAGTATAGGATCGGACTACACCTTC

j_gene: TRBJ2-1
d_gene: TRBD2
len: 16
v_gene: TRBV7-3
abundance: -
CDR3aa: CASSSSTSGGQYEQFF
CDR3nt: TGTGCCAGCAGCTCTTCAACTAGCGGGGGTCAGTATGAGCAGTTCTTC

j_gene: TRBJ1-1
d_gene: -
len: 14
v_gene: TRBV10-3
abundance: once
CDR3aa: CAISPERGRTEAFF
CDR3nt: TGTGCCATCAGTCCCGAGCGGGGAAGGACTGAAGCTTTCTTT

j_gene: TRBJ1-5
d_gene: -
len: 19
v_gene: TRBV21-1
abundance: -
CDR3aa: CASSKVGTGGEDSNQPQHF
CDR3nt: TGTGCCAGCAGCAAAGTTGGGACAGGGGGTGAAGATAGCAATCAGCCCCAGCATTTT

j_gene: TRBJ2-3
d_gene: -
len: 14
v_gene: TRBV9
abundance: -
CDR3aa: CASSRDVSTDTQYF
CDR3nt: TGTGCCAGCAGCCGGGACGTTAGCACAGATACGCAGTATTTT

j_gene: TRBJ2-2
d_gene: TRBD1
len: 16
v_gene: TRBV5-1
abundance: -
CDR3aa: CASSLGDREFSGELFF
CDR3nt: TGCGCCAGCAGCCTTGGGGACAGGGAGTTCTCAGGGGAGCTGTTTTTT

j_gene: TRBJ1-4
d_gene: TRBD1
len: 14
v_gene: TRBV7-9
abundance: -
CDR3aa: CASSSQGAGEKLFF
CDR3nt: TGTGCCAGCAGCTCACAGGGGGCCGGGGAAAAACTGTTTTTT

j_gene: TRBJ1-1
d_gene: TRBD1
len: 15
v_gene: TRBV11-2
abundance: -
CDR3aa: CASSPAQGWGTEAFF
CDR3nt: TGTGCCAGCAGTCCGGCACAGGGGTGGGGGACTGAAGCTTTCTTT

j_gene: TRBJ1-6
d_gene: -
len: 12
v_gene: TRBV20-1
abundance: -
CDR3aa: CSASYSGSPLHF
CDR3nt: TGCAGTGCTAGTTACTCCGGTTCACCCCTCCACTTT

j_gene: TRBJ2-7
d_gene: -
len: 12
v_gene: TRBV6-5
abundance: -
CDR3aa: CASSRSRYEQYF
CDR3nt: TGTGCCAGCAGTCGGAGCCGCTACGAGCAGTACTTC

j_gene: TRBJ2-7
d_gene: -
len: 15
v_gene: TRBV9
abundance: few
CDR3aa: CASSPPEGAAYEQYF
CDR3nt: TGTGCCAGCAGCCCCCCCGAAGGGGCTGCCTACGAGCAGTACTTC

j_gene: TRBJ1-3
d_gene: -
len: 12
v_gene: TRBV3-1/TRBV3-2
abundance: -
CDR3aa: CASSRQRNTIYF
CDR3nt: TGTGCCAGCAGCCGGCAGCGAAACACCATATATTTT

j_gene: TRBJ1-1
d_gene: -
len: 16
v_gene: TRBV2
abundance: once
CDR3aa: CASRSGGSLMNTEAFF
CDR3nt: TGTGCCAGCAGGTCGGGGGGTTCGCTCATGAACACTGAAGCTTTCTTT

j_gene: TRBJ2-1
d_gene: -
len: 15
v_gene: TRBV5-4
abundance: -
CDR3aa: CASSFGKLAYNEQFF
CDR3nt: TGTGCCAGCAGCTTTGGGAAGCTCGCCTACAATGAGCAGTTCTTC

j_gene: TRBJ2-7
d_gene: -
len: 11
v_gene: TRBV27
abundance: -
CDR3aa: CASSSSYEQYF
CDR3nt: TGTGCCAGCTCGAGCTCCTACGAGCAGTACTTC

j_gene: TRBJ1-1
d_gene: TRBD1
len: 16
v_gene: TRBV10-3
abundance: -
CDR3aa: CAISPGLGQLNTEAFF
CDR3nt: TGTGCCATCAGTCCGGGCCTGGGACAGCTGAACACTGAAGCTTTCTTT